This T cell receptor (beta chain) was captured in a study of beta chain features in type 1 diabetes. General study points: Within the patient group, naive, central memory and Treg TCRB repertoires appeared more similar to each other than within healthy donors. The cDNA sequencing approach could over-represent high-TCR-expressing cells. Moderately but significantly shorter TCRB CDR3s were found in Type 1 diabetes patients in all four CD4+ subsets.

About this clone: Its antigen is still unknown.

CD45RO/CCR7/CD25/CD127/CD95/CD27 staining was used to isolate CD4+ naive, central memory, regulatory and stem cell-like memory cells by sorting. The sequenced template was cDNA made from the entire isolated RNA. Assay used: immunoSEQ multiplex PCR; TCRdb lists only in-frame clones, some missing. The sample has about 360,000 clones, roughly 12% seen once. Sample: naive CD4+ T cells from blood. This receptor was obtained from a man in his late teens or twenties in good health.

The CDR3 DNA reads TGCAGCGGAACCGGGACAGGGAATGAAAAACTGTTTTTT. Protein product: CSGTGTGNEKLFF. The chain joins TRBV29-1 to TRBJ1-4; 9 bases align to TRBD1. The V gene's germline CDR1 is SQVTM and CDR2 ANQGSEA. V dropped 7 bases and J dropped 5; count of bases not matched to a gene: 5. The CDR3 has 13 residues.